Listed below are T cell receptor beta chains from one sample, sequenced in a study of human T cells and chemical hapten exposure. TCRdb reprocessed the RACE reads with MiXCR, giving one entry per CDR3 protein. The sample lists approximately 44,000 distinct CDR3 sequences; 3.5% to 4.5% were seen once. The sample comprised whole blood. The receptor source for this set is a human donor in good health. Some clones in this sample may be carry-over from other donors' samples. The CDR3 runs from the conserved cysteine through the conserved F or W. The D gene is left open where the match is weak. Rows may omit the clone size; those that give it use once, few, many or a size class.

V gene	CDR3 length	clone size	D gene	J gene	CDR3 DNA	CDR3 protein
TRBV4-1	15	many	TRBD1	TRBJ2-7	TGCGCCAGCAGCCTACAAGGACAGGGGGCGAATGGGCAGTACTTC	CASSLQGQGANGQYF
TRBV14	14	many	.	TRBJ2-1	TGTGCCAGCAGCCAAATCACAACCCGGAATGAGCAGTTCTTC	CASSQITTRNEQFF
TRBV15	17	few	TRBD1	TRBJ2-4	TGTGCCACCAGCAGAGAATTACAGGGGGCGACCAAAAACATTCAGTACTTC	CATSRELQGATKNIQYF
TRBV5-5	13	many	.	TRBJ1-1	TGTGCCAGCAGCTTGGGCAGCCCCACTGAAGCTTTCTTT	CASSLGSPTEAFF
TRBV11-2	12	.	.	TRBJ1-1	TGTGCCAGCAACAAGAAGAACACTGAAGCTTTCTTT	CASNKKNTEAFF
TRBV28	13	many	.	TRBJ1-1	TGTGCCAGCAGGGGGATGGACACAACTGAAGCTTTCTTT	CASRGMDTTEAFF
TRBV28	20	few	TRBD2	TRBJ2-3	TGTGCCAGCAGTTTATCGCTATCTCCGGGACTAGTACCTAGCACAGATACGCAGTATTTT	CASSLSLSPGLVPSTDTQYF
TRBV28	15	many	TRBD2	TRBJ2-6	TGTGCCAGCAGTGGGGGGGGTGCTGGGGCCAACGTCCTGACTTTC	CASSGGGAGANVLTF
TRBV6-5	14	many	.	TRBJ1-1	TGTGCCAGCAGTGGCGGACTGGGGTTCCGTGAAGCTTTCTTT	CASSGGLGFREAFF
TRBV7-9	16	many	.	TRBJ1-4	TGTGCCAGCAGCTTAGCATTCAGGGGTGTTAATGAAAAACTGTTTTTT	CASSLAFRGVNEKLFF
TRBV28	14	few	.	TRBJ2-3	TGTGCCAGCAGTTCCAGACCCCTGTATAATACGCAGTATTTT	CASSSRPLYNTQYF
TRBV5-1	16	many	.	TRBJ1-4	TGCGCCAGCAGCGCCGCCCTACAGGGAGCTAATGAAAAACTGTTTTTT	CASSAALQGANEKLFF
TRBV18	14	.	TRBD2	TRBJ2-1	TGTGCCAGCTCACCCGGGACTACAAACAATGAGCAGTTCTTC	CASSPGTTNNEQFF
TRBV30	14	many	TRBD2	TRBJ2-3	TGTGCCTGGAGTGGTAGCGGGAGGGCCGGTACGCAGTATTTT	CAWSGSGRAGTQYF
TRBV20-1	11	many	.	TRBJ1-1	TGCAGTGCTGAACCTGGACTAGTAGCTTTCTTT	CSAEPGLVAFF
TRBV12-3/TRBV12-4	14	many	TRBD1	TRBJ2-3	TGTGCCAGCAGCCGAGACAGGGGCCCAGATACGCAGTATTTT	CASSRDRGPDTQYF
TRBV6-5	16	few	TRBD2	TRBJ2-7	TGTGCCAGCAGTTCTCGGACTAGCGGGAGCTCCTACGAGCAGTACTTC	CASSSRTSGSSYEQYF
TRBV2	13	many	.	TRBJ1-5	TGTGCCAGCGTAGGCGGGGTTAATCAGCCCCAGCATTTT	CASVGGVNQPQHF
TRBV28	13	few	.	TRBJ1-1	TGTGCCAGCAGTGGACATATGAACACTGAAGCTTTCTTT	CASSGHMNTEAFF
TRBV10-1	17	many	TRBD2	TRBJ2-5	TGCGCCAGCAGTGAGTCTAAGGCTAGCGGGGATCAAGAGACCCAGTACTTC	CASSESKASGDQETQYF
TRBV28	12	many	.	TRBJ1-5	TGTGCCAGCAGTAACCTACCCTTAACCCAGCATTTT	CASSNLPLTQHF
TRBV29-1	13	.	.	TRBJ2-2	TGCTGCGTTGGGAAGGGCAGCACCGGGGAGCTGTTTTTT	CCVGKGSTGELFF
TRBV20-1	16	many	.	TRBJ2-3	TGCAGTGCTAGAGGTCTCGGGGCGGGTGGCACAGATACGCAGTATTTT	CSARGLGAGGTDTQYF
TRBV12-3/TRBV12-4	15	.	TRBD2	TRBJ2-5	TGTGCCAGCAGTCGACGGACTAGCGGCCAAGAGACCCAGTACTTC	CASSRRTSGQETQYF
TRBV6-1	14	.	.	TRBJ2-3	TGTGCCAGCAGTCCGGAGTTTGCCACAGATACGCAGTATTTT	CASSPEFATDTQYF
TRBV12-3/TRBV12-4	15	.	.	TRBJ1-1	TGTGCCAGCAGTTTTCGGGGGTTCATGAACACTGAAGCTTTCTTT	CASSFRGFMNTEAFF
TRBV29-1	14	many	.	TRBJ2-3	TGCAGCGTTGACTGGCCCTCAAGCACAGATACGCAGTATTTT	CSVDWPSSTDTQYF
TRBV20-1	11	many	.	TRBJ1-1	TGCAGTGCTAGAGCGGAGACTGAAGCTTTCTTT	CSARAETEAFF
TRBV20-1	14	.	TRBD1	TRBJ2-7	TGCAGTGCTCGTCGGGACAGGGGGGTCTACGAGCAGTACTTC	CSARRDRGVYEQYF
TRBV7-2	14	many	.	TRBJ1-6	TGTGCCAGCAGCTTATTTCAGAATAATTCACCCCTCCACTTT	CASSLFQNNSPLHF
TRBV4-1	15	many	.	TRBJ1-5	TGCGCCAGCAGCCAAGGGGTCCAGAGCAATCAGCCCCAGCATTTT	CASSQGVQSNQPQHF
TRBV28	15	few	TRBD2	TRBJ2-7	TGTGCCAGCACCCCGGGAGGGGCTAGCGGCTACGAGCAGTACTTC	CASTPGGASGYEQYF
TRBV12-3/TRBV12-4	12	.	.	TRBJ2-3	TGTGCCAGCAGTCTTAAAGGGGATACGCAGTATTTT	CASSLKGDTQYF
TRBV30	14	few	.	TRBJ2-3	TGTGCCTGGAGGGGTCTTGGACAGACAGATACGCAGTATTTT	CAWRGLGQTDTQYF
TRBV5-4	16	.	.	TRBJ1-6	TGTGCCAGCAGCTTGGGAGGGGCAGGAGGTAATTCACCCCTCCACTTT	CASSLGGAGGNSPLHF
TRBV18	15	many	TRBD1	TRBJ1-6	TGTGCCAGCTCACGACAGGGGCGGGGATATTCACCCCTCCACTTT	CASSRQGRGYSPLHF
TRBV7-8	15	few	.	TRBJ2-3	TGTGCCAGCAGCTGGGGCGGCGAGGCCACAGATACGCAGTATTTT	CASSWGGEATDTQYF
TRBV13	18	many	TRBD2	TRBJ2-3	TGTGCCAGCAGCTTAATCGCGGGAGTTGGAGGGCGCACAGATACGCAGTATTTT	CASSLIAGVGGRTDTQYF
TRBV6-2/TRBV6-3	14	many	.	TRBJ1-1	TGTGCCAGCAGCCGTTCAGGGCGAAAGACTGAAGCTTTCTTT	CASSRSGRKTEAFF